The text below deals with one T cell receptor beta chain. Its antigen is not identified. This CDR3 is 17 amino acids long. CDR1 and CDR2 (germline): MDHEN, SYDVKM. The J segment lost 5 bases and the V segment lost 6 bases, leaving 13 bases of the junction unmatched. This sample is drawn from a study of identical twins. Study observations and caveats: The presence of invariant MAIT and iNKT cells could partly confound analyses of zero-insertion sequences.

TCRdb ran MiXCR on the 5' RACE reads and lists one entry per CDR3 protein. The sample carries approximately 490,000 distinct CDR3 sequences, more than 20% recorded once. These same data were also listed under a study on yellow fever vaccine responses in identical twins.

What was sequenced was CD4+ T cells sorted from blood. The TCR originated in a woman under 30 in good health. This chain joins TRBV28 and TRBJ2-5; 12 bases line up with TRBD1. The CDR3 here is CASRPRPGQGAGETQYF. The CDR3, as DNA: TGTGCCAGCAGGCCCCGTCCGGGACAGGGGGCTGGGGAGACCCAGTACTTC.